This passage covers 2 T cell receptor beta chains from one sample sequenced in a study of identical twins. In TCRdb, the 5' RACE reads were re-called with MiXCR into one record per CDR3 protein. The sample consists of hundreds of thousands of distinct CDR3 sequences, 9.5% of them appearing once. The data were also submitted as part of a second study, on yellow fever vaccine responses in identical twins.

Sequencing was performed on CD8+ T cells sorted from blood. All receptors derive from a woman younger than 30 in good health.

The gene calls are TRBV4-3 and TRBJ1-4; TRBD1 is a possible D gene (6 bases). CDR1 is LGHNA, CDR2 YSLEER, per germline. The CDR3 consists of 17 residues. The V and J ends lost 2 bases and 5 bases respectively, with 18 bases between them. CDR3: CASSQTIGQKTNEKLFF. The DNA for the CDR3 is TGCGCCAGCAGCCAAACCATTGGACAGAAGACAAATGAAAAACTGTTTTTT.

The chain employs TRBV7-6 and TRBJ2-6; D is ambiguous. Germline loops: CDR1 SGHVS, CDR2 FNYEAQ. The CDR3 spans 17 residues. V shed 4 bases and J shed 2 bases, with 15 bases lying between them. This CDR3 reads CASSYRVPSPGANVLTF. DNA for the CDR3: TGTGCCAGCAGCTATAGGGTTCCCTCCCCTGGGGCCAACGTCCTGACTTTC.